These 9 T cell receptor beta chains came from one sample sequenced in a study of blood T cells in healthy people across ages. Primers used in a second PCR of about 7 to 12 cycles were a sample-barcoded 5' primer and a J-beta primer mix. TCRdb re-called the 5' RACE reads through MiXCR, storing one row per CDR3 protein. This sample has about a million distinct CDR3 sequences; roughly 43% occur once, and the top ten carry roughly 13%. Sequencing was carried out using blood. These receptors all come from a man aged 30 to 45 in good health.

This clonotype was picked up a small number of times. The chain uses TRBV20-1 and TRBJ2-3, with 9 bases that match TRBD1. Trimming cost V 1 base and J 2 bases; bases outside gene matches: 4. Germline CDR1 and CDR2: DFQATT and SNEGSKA (reference sequence). CDR3 length equals 15 residues. The CDR3 reads CSARVQGAFTDTQYF. CDR3 DNA sequence: TGCAGTGCTAGAGTACAGGGGGCGTTCACAGATACGCAGTATTTT.

The rearrangement uses TRBV5-6 and TRBJ1-2; 7 nucleotides match TRBD1. V was clipped by 0 bases and J by 4 bases; unmatched bases: 15. Germline loops: CDR1 SGHDT, CDR2 YYEEEE. The CDR3 spans 18 residues. DNA of the CDR3: TGTGCCAGCAGCTTGGCCGCGGGACAGATGCGGATAGGCTATGGCTACACCTTC. This translates into CASSLAAGQMRIGYGYTF.

This sequence joins TRBV28 and TRBJ2-5; 7 bases map to TRBD1. The J call may be in error: the DNA end matches TRBJ2-7 better. The CDR3 totals 15 residues. Germline-derived CDR1 and CDR2 are MDHEN and SYDVKM. CDR3 nucleotides: TGTGCCAGCAGGCCGATGACAGGGTTAGTTTACGAGCAGTACTTC. Translation: CASRPMTGLVYEQYF.

This clonotype was detected only a few times. This rearrangement joins TRBV7-2 to TRBJ2-1; 15 bases map to TRBD2. The V and J ends lost 6 bases and 11 bases, in that order; junction bases with no gene match: 8. The CDR3 extends over 15 amino acids. The germline gives CDR1 SGHTA, CDR2 FQGNSA. The CDR3 nucleotides are TGTGCCAGCAGACCGACCGGGACTAGCGGGGGGCAGCAGTTCTTC. Its translation: CASRPTGTSGGQQFF.

The chain carries TRBV21-1 and TRBJ1-5. TRBV21-1 is assigned pseudogene status. The CDR3 totals 18 residues. The CDR3 protein is CASSNSWSFLMGNQPQHF. CDR3 DNA sequence: TGTGCCAGCAGTAATTCCTGGAGCTTTCTTATGGGCAATCAGCCCCAGCATTTT.

The V call is TRBV7-6, the J call TRBJ2-5, with D perhaps being TRBD1 or TRBD2 (6 bases each). Between the trimmed V and J ends, which lost 1 base and 11 bases, there was a span of 17 bases. The CDR3 length is 14 residues. The germline V gene has CDR1 SGHVS and CDR2 FNYEAQ. For the CDR3, the DNA is TGTGCCAGCAGCTTAGTTCAGGGGAGGAATGAGCAGTACTTC. It specifies CASSLVQGRNEQYF.

The rearrangement links TRBV27 to TRBJ2-5, with 8 positions matching TRBD2. V lost 8 bases and J lost 5; bases outside the gene matches: 16. Germline V gene data show CDR1 as MNHEY and CDR2 as SMNVEV (reference sequence). The CDR3 is 16 residues long. CDR3 nucleotides: TGTGCCAGCTCATGGGGGCTAGCGGGTGGCTGGGAGACCCAGTACTTC. Translation gives CASSWGLAGGWETQYF.

The table lists this clonotype with a few counts. The chain recombines TRBV4-1 with TRBJ2-1; possibly TRBD1 or TRBD2 for D (7 bases each). The V gene's germline CDR1 is MGHRA and CDR2 YSYEKL. Trimming removed 5 bases at V and 1 base at J, with 18 bases between. CDR3 length: 17 residues. The CDR3: CASSLVGGGDSYNEQFF. Written as DNA, the CDR3 is TGCGCCAGCAGCTTGGTGGGAGGGGGCGATTCCTACAATGAGCAGTTCTTC.

This clonotype was counted a few times. The gene calls are TRBV29-1 and TRBJ1-1; 8 nucleotides agree with TRBD1. There are 14 residues in the CDR3. CDR1 is SQVTM, CDR2 ANQGSEA, per germline. The junction had 8 bases not matched to a gene; V was cut back by 3 bases and J by 5 bases. CDR3 bases: TGCAGCGTTGAGGCAGGGGGCGTGAGGACTGAAGCTTTCTTT. Translating gives CSVEAGGVRTEAFF.